Only one count was recorded for the clone carrying this TCR beta chain. Measured with immunoSEQ multiplex PCR; TCRdb has only the in-frame clones, and not every one. The sample has roughly 62,000 clones, approximately 94% seen once. This CDR3 contains 18 residues. Germline-derived CDR1 and CDR2 are SGDLS and YYNGEE. With 2 bases clipped from V and 4 bases from J, the junction kept 13 bases outside the gene matches. The data were taken from a study of technical replicates of blood from a few donors. What was sequenced was PBMCs. The chain combines TRBV9 with TRBJ1-5, with TRBD1 identical over 9 bases. The TCR was taken from a human donor in good health. Some clones in this sample may be carry-over from other donors' samples. CDR3 DNA sequence: TGTGCCAGCAGCGTCAAAAGCCGGGACAGGGTAAAAAATCAGCCCCAGCATTTT. Translating it yields CASSVKSRDRVKNQPQHF. The full variable domain, in which reference TRBV9 and TRBJ1-5 provide the parts outside the CDR3, is DSGVTQTPKHLITATGQRVTLRCSPRSGDLSVYWYQQSLDQGLQFLIQYYNGEERAKGNILERFSAQQFPDLHSELNLSSLELGDSALYFCASSVKSRDRVKNQPQHFGDGTRLSIL.